In its sample, the clone carrying this TCR beta chain was seen a few times. The sample comes from a study of blood T cells in healthy people across ages. With 1 base clipped from V and 4 bases from J, the junction kept 10 bases outside the gene matches. The CDR3 loop spans 17 amino acids. The germline V gene encodes CDR1 SEHNR and CDR2 FQNEAQ (reference sequence). Through a sample-barcoded 5' primer and a J-beta primer mix, a second PCR was run for roughly 6 to 11 cycles. TCRdb used MiXCR to reprocess the 5' RACE reads, holding one entry per CDR3 protein. The repertoire holds about 400,000 distinct CDR3 sequences, with roughly half as singletons.

The gene calls are TRBV7-9 and TRBJ2-3, with 8 bases lining up with TRBD1. This TCR was recovered from a man in his fifties or sixties in good health. The sample comprised blood. CDR3 sequence: CASSLVGVGQGADTQYF. The CDR3 bases are TGTGCCAGCAGCTTAGTCGGGGTCGGACAGGGAGCAGATACGCAGTATTTT.